There are many counts of the clone carrying this TCR beta chain. Its cognate antigen is unknown. Stated time point: sample taken at primary tumor resection. Whole RNA from tumor, nontumor lung or frozen PBMC was sequenced unsorted. Between the trimmed V and J ends, which lost 1 base and 2 bases, there was a span of 9 bases. The CDR3 extends over 15 amino acids. Germline loops: CDR1 LGHDT, CDR2 YNNKEL (reference sequence). The data were taken from a study of spatial heterogeneity in lung cancer. The study, taken as a whole, reports: In blood, ubiquitous expanded tumor TCRs appeared more at resection than follow-up.

TCRdb redid the calling of the 5' RACE reads with MiXCR, one entry per CDR3 protein. The table lists some 53,000 distinct CDR3 sequences, roughly 7% of them singletons. The sequence derives from a female donor with early-stage non-small cell lung cancer. The chain is built from TRBV3-1 and TRBJ1-3; no reliable D call. Sequenced here: PBMCs, sampled at surgery. The CDR3 is CASSQASGTGNTIYF. DNA for the CDR3: TGTGCCAGCAGCCAAGCCTCGGGGACTGGAAACACCATATATTTT.